These 4 T cell receptor beta chains were sequenced from one sample in a study of CD8+CD57+ T cells in acquired aplastic anemia. Sequenced patients had shown CD8+CD57+ cell expansion by flow cytometry. The TCR beta profiling, which covered VDJ combination and CDR3 sequence, was carried out using genomic DNA as the template. TCRdb independently ran MiXCR on the reads; one entry per CDR3 protein. The table records around 170,000 distinct CDR3 sequences, more than 45% of them present only once. The material sequenced was sorted CD4+, CD8+, or CD8+CD57+ T cells (not recorded which) from PBMCs. The receptors were sampled from a human donor with aplastic anemia.

This clonotype has just a few counts. V and J are TRBV19 and TRBJ2-2; maybe TRBD1 (7 bases). Germline values: CDR1 LNHDA, CDR2 SQIVND (reference sequence). V dropped 7 bases and J dropped 4 bases, with 13 bases sitting between them. The CDR3 has 14 amino acids. In DNA form, the CDR3 reads TGTGCCAGTAAGGAGGGGGCGAGCACCGGGGAGCTGTTTTTT. This sequence encodes CASKEGASTGELFF.

With respect to this clonotype: Germline is not matched at one junction end, which may reflect a read error. This chain connects TRBV7-9 to TRBJ1-1; no clear D. CDR1 and CDR2 from the germline V gene are SEHNR and FQNEAQ (reference sequence). This CDR3 is built from 15 residues. CDR3 DNA: TGTGCCAGCAGCTTAGAACAGATGCTGAACACCGAAGCCTTCTTT. Its translation: CASSLEQMLNTEAFF. Variable domain in full (rest from reference TRBV7-9 and TRBJ1-1): DTGVSQNPRHKITKRGQNVTFRCDPISEHNRLYWYRQTLGQGPEFLTYFQNEAQLEKSRLLSDRFSAERPKGSFSTLEIQRTEQGDSAMYLCASSLEQMLNTEAFFGQGTRLTVV.

The V and J genes are TRBV20-1 and TRBJ2-5; either TRBD1 or TRBD2 may fit D (5 bases each). The V end lost 0 bases, the J end lost 5 bases, and 16 bases lay between the germline ends. The CDR3 is 15 amino acids. Germline V gene sequence: CDR1 DFQATT, CDR2 SNEGSKA (reference sequence). CDR3 sequence (DNA): TGCAGTGCTAGAGACGGGACCCTACCGGGGGAGACCCAGTACTTC. Protein: CSARDGTLPGETQYF.

This clonotype was seen many times. The chain links TRBV12-3 or TRBV12-4 to TRBJ1-1; unclear D gene. CDR3 length: 13 amino acids. With 3 bases removed from V and 0 bases from J, the gap between germline ends came to 5 bases. The CDR3 DNA follows: TGTGCCAGCAGTTTCGCCCTGAACACTGAAGCTTTCTTT. This sequence encodes CASSFALNTEAFF.